The clone carrying this T cell receptor beta chain was counted a single time. Its antigen is undetermined. Measured with immunoSEQ multiplex PCR; TCRdb has only the in-frame clones, and not every one. The sample has tens of thousands of clones, roughly 96% seen once. These data come from a study of T cells in tuberculosis. Study observations and caveats: GMM-specific TCRs were nearer to active tuberculosis alpha repertoires, suggesting expansion. Classification accuracy was about 90% (AUROC 0.7 to 0.95) with the GMM-specific repertoire.

At study entry, adolescents had tuberculin skin tests and IGRA screening. The CDR3 runs 13 residues. The V gene's germline CDR1 is SGHRS and CDR2 YFSETQ. V lost 4 bases and J lost 5, with 12 bases in between. The TCR was taken from a donor aged 10-35 years with latent tuberculosis or without tuberculosis infection. Sequences were obtained from PBMCs. This chain uses TRBV5-1 with TRBJ1-2; D unclear. CDR3 DNA: TGCGCCAGCAGCCTGGACGGTCGGTATGGCTACACCTTC. This gives the protein CASSLDGRYGYTF.